This T cell receptor (beta chain) was profiled in a study of T cell repertoires in cytomegalovirus infection. Overall study results and limits: Based on cumulative public TCR beta family frequency, carriers of CMV plus the relevant HLA were identified. HLA-C-restricted CMV clonotypes gave the most frequent clonotype in two of eight donors.

TCRdb re-derived calls from the reads in MiXCR, one entry per CDR3 protein. This sample has some 450,000 distinct CDR3 sequences, with approximately 31% found just once. Germline lookup yields CDR1 SGHNT and CDR2 YYREEE (reference sequence). V lost 0 bases and J lost 1; bases outside the gene matches: 10. This CDR3 is 17 amino acids long. Regarding this clonotype: No antigen is known for it.

This TCR came from a human donor in good health (CMV status not recorded). Some clones in this sample may be carry-over from other donors' samples. The rearrangement joins TRBV5-4 to TRBJ2-7; 7 nucleotides line up with TRBD1. Sequencing input: PBMCs. CDR3 sequence (DNA): TGTGCCAGCAGCTTGGAGGGTCCGGGACAGCGATCCTACGAGCAGTACTTC. This sequence encodes CASSLEGPGQRSYEQYF.